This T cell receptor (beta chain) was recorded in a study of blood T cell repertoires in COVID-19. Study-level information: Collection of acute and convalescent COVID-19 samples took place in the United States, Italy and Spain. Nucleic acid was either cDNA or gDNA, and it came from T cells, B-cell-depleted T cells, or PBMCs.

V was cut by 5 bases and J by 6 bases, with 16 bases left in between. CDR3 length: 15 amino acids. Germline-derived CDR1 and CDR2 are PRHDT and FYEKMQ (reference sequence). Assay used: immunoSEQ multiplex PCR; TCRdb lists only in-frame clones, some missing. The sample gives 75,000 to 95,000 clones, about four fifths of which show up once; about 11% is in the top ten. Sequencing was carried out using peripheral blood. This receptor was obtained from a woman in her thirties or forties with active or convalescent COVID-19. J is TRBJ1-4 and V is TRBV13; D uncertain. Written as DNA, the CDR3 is TGTGCCAGCAGCCCCTCCCGGGGTGTTTATGAAAAACTGTTTTTT. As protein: CASSPSRGVYEKLFF.